This is a list of T cell receptor beta chains from one sample in a study. TCRdb re-analysed the RT-PCR reads in MiXCR, keeping a single row per CDR3 protein. The sample holds hundreds of thousands of distinct CDR3 sequences, 14% seen once. The specimen was memory CD4+ T cells from blood. The receptors stem from a female donor in good health, serving as a healthy control. Both conserved end residues are part of each CDR3. The D gene is left open where the match is weak. Not every row has a clone size; where given, it reads once, few, many or a size class.

clone size	D gene	V gene	J gene	CDR3 protein	CDR3 DNA
few	.	TRBV5-1	TRBJ2-7	CASSFFQGSYEQYF	TGCGCCAGCAGCTTCTTCCAGGGCTCCTACGAGCAGTACTTC
.	TRBD1	TRBV28	TRBJ2-7	CASRARTGNYEQYF	TGTGCCAGCAGAGCGAGGACAGGCAACTACGAGCAGTACTTC
many	.	TRBV5-1	TRBJ2-7	CASSLYSDSYEQYF	TGCGCCAGCAGCTTATACAGCGATTCCTACGAGCAGTACTTC
once	.	TRBV24-1	TRBJ2-3	CATSFFPYNEQYF	TGTGCCACCAGTTTTTTCCCCTACAATGAGCAGTATTTT
.	.	TRBV18	TRBJ2-5	CASSPRSVQGTQYF	TGTGCCAGCTCACCCCGGTCAGTTCAGGGGACCCAGTACTTC
.	.	TRBV6-1	TRBJ2-6	CASTQDGNSGANVLTF	TGTGCCAGCACTCAGGACGGTAACTCTGGGGCCAACGTCCTGACTTTC
few	TRBD1	TRBV7-9	TRBJ2-6	CASRWDRPSGANVLTF	TGTGCCAGCAGATGGGACAGACCCTCTGGGGCCAACGTCCTGACTTTC
many	.	TRBV7-3	TRBJ2-5	CASSLTSRETQYF	TGTGCCAGCAGCTTAACAAGTCGGGAGACCCAGTACTTC
.	.	TRBV5-1	TRBJ2-5	CASSPDIQETQYF	TGCGCCAGCAGCCCCGACATACAAGAGACCCAGTACTTC
.	.	TRBV5-4	TRBJ2-5	CASRTQQKETQYF	TGTGCCAGCAGGACTCAGCAGAAAGAGACCCAGTACTTC
many	.	TRBV28	TRBJ2-7	CASSTSYEQYF	TGTGCCAGCAGTACCAGCTACGAGCAGTACTTC
.	.	TRBV28	TRBJ2-1	CASSIPVRDNQFF	TGTGCCAGCAGTATTCCTGTCCGGGACAACCAGTTCTTC
few	.	TRBV5-1	TRBJ2-7	CASSLQGTQGYEQYF	TGCGCCAGCAGCCTTCAGGGTACCCAGGGATACGAGCAGTACTTC
.	TRBD1	TRBV6-5	TRBJ2-1	CASRSPGQVNNEQFF	TGTGCCAGCAGGAGCCCTGGACAGGTTAACAATGAGCAGTTCTTC
.	.	TRBV20-1	TRBJ1-6	CSANTGRVSPLHF	TGCAGTGCCAACACAGGGAGGGTTTCACCCCTCCACTTT
many	TRBD2	TRBV9	TRBJ2-1	CASSVVSGLAGGVAFF	TGTGCCAGCAGCGTAGTTTCGGGACTAGCGGGAGGAGTAGCGTTCTTC
many	TRBD2	TRBV5-8	TRBJ2-1	CASTDLVLAGSYNEQFF	TGTGCCAGCACCGACCTTGTGTTAGCGGGATCGTACAATGAGCAGTTCTTC
many	.	TRBV5-1	TRBJ1-2	CASRMGGQSAYTF	TGCGCCAGCAGGATGGGGGGGCAGTCGGCCTACACCTTC
many	TRBD1	TRBV7-6	TRBJ2-1	CASSQRPTGGYNEQFF	TGTGCCAGCAGCCAGAGACCGACAGGGGGCTACAATGAGCAGTTCTTC
few	.	TRBV19	TRBJ2-5	CASSIERGKTQYF	TGTGCCAGTAGTATAGAGCGAGGGAAGACCCAGTACTTC
many	TRBD2	TRBV29-1	TRBJ2-1	CSVGSSGMYNEQFF	TGCAGCGTTGGGAGTAGCGGGATGTACAATGAGCAGTTCTTC
.	.	TRBV7-3	TRBJ1-1	CASSLGWARETKNTEAFF	TGTGCCAGCAGCTTAGGATGGGCCAGGGAGACCAAGAACACTGAAGCTTTCTTT
.	.	TRBV29-1	TRBJ2-1	CSVEITYNEQFF	TGCAGCGTTGAGATTACCTACAATGAGCAGTTCTTC
few	.	TRBV6-5	TRBJ1-3	CASSSGTLGNTIYF	TGTGCCAGCAGCTCCGGGACCCTCGGAAACACCATATATTTT
many	TRBD2	TRBV12-3/TRBV12-4	TRBJ2-5	CASSLGGNGETQYF	TGTGCCAGCTCCTTGGGGGGGAACGGAGAGACCCAGTACTTC
few	.	TRBV2	TRBJ2-1	CASRFSGLEGNEQFF	TGTGCCAGCAGGTTTTCGGGACTTGAGGGCAATGAGCAGTTCTTC
.	TRBD2	TRBV20-1	TRBJ2-1	CSARGWGLAGAYNEQFF	TGCAGTGCTAGGGGATGGGGACTAGCGGGAGCCTACAATGAGCAGTTCTTC
.	.	TRBV20-1	TRBJ2-3	CSYRPADTQYF	TGCAGTTATAGACCTGCAGATACGCAGTATTTT
.	TRBD2	TRBV4-1	TRBJ2-7	CASSQAAGGPGEQYF	TGCGCCAGCAGCCAGGCGGCGGGAGGGCCTGGTGAGCAGTACTTC
.	.	TRBV11-2	TRBJ1-3	CASSSGTSKGNTIYF	TGTGCCAGCAGTTCCGGGACGTCTAAAGGAAACACCATATATTTT
few	.	TRBV28	TRBJ1-1	CASYRGDTEAFF	TGTGCCAGCTACCGCGGGGACACTGAAGCTTTCTTT
many	.	TRBV29-1	TRBJ2-2	CSVEDPWTPGELFF	TGCAGCGTTGAAGATCCCTGGACGCCCGGGGAGCTGTTTTTT
few	.	TRBV6-2/TRBV6-3	TRBJ2-1	CASSLSTPNPWEQFF	TGTGCCAGCAGTCTCAGTACCCCCAATCCTTGGGAGCAGTTCTTC
many	.	TRBV6-5	TRBJ2-1	CASGPSDYNEQFF	TGTGCCAGCGGTCCCTCGGACTACAATGAGCAGTTCTTC
few	.	TRBV3-2	TRBJ2-1	CASSLGGTSPLNEQFF	TGTGCCAGCAGCCTCGGCGGGACTTCCCCCCTCAATGAGCAGTTCTTC
many	TRBD2	TRBV4-3	TRBJ2-5	CASSQVGGGDVETQYF	TGCGCCAGCAGCCAAGTGGGGGGAGGGGACGTGGAGACCCAGTACTTC
few	TRBD1	TRBV12-3/TRBV12-4	TRBJ1-5	CASSLISGGSGSQPQHF	TGTGCCAGCAGTTTAATCTCAGGGGGTAGTGGTAGTCAGCCCCAGCATTTT
few	.	TRBV29-1	TRBJ1-1	CSASEGTNTEAFF	TGCAGCGCCTCGGAGGGGACGAACACTGAAGCTTTCTTT
many	.	TRBV6-5	TRBJ1-5	CASSYKASWGFNQPQHF	TGTGCCAGCAGTTACAAAGCCTCTTGGGGGTTTAATCAGCCCCAGCATTTT
few	.	TRBV7-9	TRBJ2-3	CASSLVGDQDTQYF	TGTGCCAGCAGCTTAGTAGGGGACCAGGATACGCAGTATTTT
.	.	TRBV7-2	TRBJ2-7	CALTTSYEQYF	TGTGCCCTGACGACGAGCTACGAGCAGTACTTC
few	.	TRBV6-6	TRBJ1-5	CASYGRGNQPQHF	TGTGCCAGCTATGGCCGGGGCAATCAGCCCCAGCATTTT
few	.	TRBV7-9	TRBJ1-2	CASSPQNYGYTF	TGTGCCAGCAGCCCCCAAAACTATGGCTACACCTTC
.	TRBD2	TRBV7-3	TRBJ2-2	CASSPSSGGMITGELFF	TGTGCCAGCAGCCCCTCTAGCGGGGGCATGATCACCGGGGAGCTGTTTTTT
.	TRBD1	TRBV28	TRBJ2-7	CASRAYGTESSYEQYF	TGTGCCAGCAGGGCCTACGGGACAGAGAGCTCCTACGAGCAGTACTTC